This is a list of T cell receptor beta chains from one sample in a study of T cell responses to AZD1222 COVID-19 vaccine. Assay: immunoSEQ multiplex PCR; the TCRdb copy retains only in-frame clones and omits some. The sample has approximately 130,000 clones, roughly nine tenths seen once; the top ten hold roughly 8.9%. The sequenced sample was peripheral blood, obtained 28 days after the second AZD1222 dose. All receptors come from an adult who received the AZD1222 COVID-19 vaccine. Both conserved end residues are part of each CDR3. Each record gives: V gene, J gene, CDR3 length, CDR3 protein.

v_call: TRBV9; j_call: TRBJ1-2; cdr3_length: 14; cdr3_aa: CASSPSTETYGYTF
v_call: TRBV2; j_call: TRBJ1-5; cdr3_length: 13; cdr3_aa: CASSEQSNQPQHF
v_call: TRBV5-1; j_call: TRBJ1-4; cdr3_length: 15; cdr3_aa: CASSPSGGRGEKLFF
v_call: TRBV10-3; j_call: TRBJ2-6; cdr3_length: 17; cdr3_aa: CAISGQPISSGANVLTF
v_call: TRBV5-1; j_call: TRBJ2-3; cdr3_length: 15; cdr3_aa: CASSMTGSLGDTQYF
v_call: TRBV6-5; j_call: TRBJ2-1; cdr3_length: 14; cdr3_aa: CASSYLGGYNEQFF
v_call: TRBV7-9; j_call: TRBJ1-2; cdr3_length: 16; cdr3_aa: CASIRFPGQGNYGYTF
v_call: TRBV27; j_call: TRBJ2-1; cdr3_length: 15; cdr3_aa: CASTRDQSSYNEQFF
v_call: TRBV7-7; j_call: TRBJ2-1; cdr3_length: 14; cdr3_aa: CASSFGQGLNEQFF
v_call: TRBV12-3/TRBV12-4; j_call: TRBJ1-2; cdr3_length: 13; cdr3_aa: CASSLGGAGGYTF
v_call: TRBV6-1; j_call: TRBJ2-3; cdr3_length: 16; cdr3_aa: CASSEVGVGSTDTQYF
v_call: TRBV30; j_call: TRBJ1-2; cdr3_length: 13; cdr3_aa: CAWSRGRGYGYTF
v_call: TRBV11-3; j_call: TRBJ2-2; cdr3_length: 15; cdr3_aa: CASSLAGFNTGELFF
v_call: TRBV5-1; j_call: TRBJ1-2; cdr3_length: 15; cdr3_aa: CASSDIPGQGDGYTF
v_call: TRBV12-3/TRBV12-4; j_call: TRBJ2-7; cdr3_length: 13; cdr3_aa: CASRGTGDHEQYF
v_call: TRBV7-8; j_call: TRBJ1-1; cdr3_length: 15; cdr3_aa: CASSLMLASLAEAFF
v_call: TRBV4-2; j_call: TRBJ1-3; cdr3_length: 11; cdr3_aa: CASRYSDTIYF
v_call: TRBV7-3; j_call: TRBJ2-7; cdr3_length: 18; cdr3_aa: CASSQPSLSRRQIYEQYF
v_call: TRBV5-1; j_call: TRBJ1-1; cdr3_length: 16; cdr3_aa: CASSLGIRQGQTEAFF
v_call: TRBV15; j_call: TRBJ1-1; cdr3_length: 12; cdr3_aa: CATSTRPGAAFF
v_call: TRBV7-2; j_call: TRBJ1-2; cdr3_length: 16; cdr3_aa: CASSLGGRYANYGYTF
v_call: TRBV27; j_call: TRBJ1-6; cdr3_length: 15; cdr3_aa: CASSLWGSYNSPLHF
v_call: TRBV6-5; j_call: TRBJ1-6; cdr3_length: 13; cdr3_aa: CASSYSYNSPLHF
v_call: TRBV10-1; j_call: TRBJ2-3; cdr3_length: 13; cdr3_aa: CASGAGGRDTQYF
v_call: TRBV11-3; j_call: TRBJ1-2; cdr3_length: 10; cdr3_aa: CASSLAGYTF
v_call: TRBV3-1/TRBV3-2; j_call: TRBJ1-1; cdr3_length: 17; cdr3_aa: CASSQDRGQFLGTEAFF
v_call: TRBV20-1; j_call: TRBJ1-6; cdr3_length: 14; cdr3_aa: CSASGDNGNSPLHF
v_call: TRBV18; j_call: TRBJ1-1; cdr3_length: 14; cdr3_aa: CASSPPGVNTEAFF
v_call: TRBV5-1; j_call: TRBJ1-1; cdr3_length: 14; cdr3_aa: CASSPDLVNTEAFF
v_call: TRBV3-1/TRBV3-2; j_call: TRBJ2-1; cdr3_length: 13; cdr3_aa: CASSQGSYNEQFF
v_call: TRBV5-1; j_call: TRBJ1-5; cdr3_length: 14; cdr3_aa: CASSPDSGNQPQHF
v_call: TRBV2; j_call: TRBJ2-7; cdr3_length: 13; cdr3_aa: CASSEVRTYEQYF
v_call: TRBV19; j_call: TRBJ1-2; cdr3_length: 16; cdr3_aa: CASSSPKLGGRYGYTF
v_call: TRBV30; j_call: TRBJ2-5; cdr3_length: 13; cdr3_aa: CASQTGGQETQYF
v_call: TRBV3-1/TRBV3-2; j_call: TRBJ1-5; cdr3_length: 15; cdr3_aa: CASSPGSGSNQPQHF
v_call: TRBV5-6; j_call: TRBJ2-7; cdr3_length: 13; cdr3_aa: CASSLTGAYEQYF
v_call: TRBV9; j_call: TRBJ1-5; cdr3_length: 13; cdr3_aa: CASSATGGGPQHF
v_call: TRBV7-2; j_call: TRBJ1-2; cdr3_length: 13; cdr3_aa: CASSLNTGPGYTF
v_call: TRBV5-1; j_call: TRBJ1-3; cdr3_length: 15; cdr3_aa: CASSLEGSSGNTIYF
v_call: TRBV7-2; j_call: TRBJ1-1; cdr3_length: 13; cdr3_aa: CASSPWGNTEAFF
v_call: TRBV2; j_call: TRBJ2-7; cdr3_length: 14; cdr3_aa: CASTPEGGGYEQYF
v_call: TRBV30; j_call: TRBJ2-1; cdr3_length: 13; cdr3_aa: CAGYVVGMNEQFF
v_call: TRBV6-6; j_call: TRBJ2-1; cdr3_length: 13; cdr3_aa: CASRAGLIGEQFF
v_call: TRBV5-6; j_call: TRBJ1-1; cdr3_length: 14; cdr3_aa: CASSLAGVRTEAFF
v_call: TRBV7-9; j_call: TRBJ1-1; cdr3_length: 13; cdr3_aa: CASSLVSGTEAFF
v_call: TRBV4-2; j_call: TRBJ2-7; cdr3_length: 13; cdr3_aa: CASRPPSSYEQYF
v_call: TRBV20-1; j_call: TRBJ1-2; cdr3_length: 10; cdr3_aa: CSAWSYGYTF
v_call: TRBV4-2; j_call: TRBJ2-2; cdr3_length: 16; cdr3_aa: CASSHGGQGATGELFF
v_call: TRBV5-4; j_call: TRBJ2-1; cdr3_length: 17; cdr3_aa: CASSLALASSSYNEQFF
v_call: TRBV2; j_call: TRBJ1-1; cdr3_length: 16; cdr3_aa: CARDRDRDSRRAEAFF
v_call: TRBV3-1/TRBV3-2; j_call: TRBJ1-2; cdr3_length: 13; cdr3_aa: CASSLGGLMGYTF
v_call: TRBV3-1/TRBV3-2; j_call: TRBJ2-5; cdr3_length: 12; cdr3_aa: CASAENQETQYF
v_call: TRBV5-1; j_call: TRBJ2-2; cdr3_length: 14; cdr3_aa: CASSSGAGTGELFF
v_call: TRBV2; j_call: TRBJ2-3; cdr3_length: 14; cdr3_aa: CASSVGGGPDTQYF
v_call: TRBV9; j_call: TRBJ1-3; cdr3_length: 15; cdr3_aa: CASSVAGGTGNTIYF
v_call: TRBV15; j_call: TRBJ2-1; cdr3_length: 16; cdr3_aa: CATSSRTGGAYNEQFF
v_call: TRBV18; j_call: TRBJ2-2; cdr3_length: 16; cdr3_aa: CASSPRGRGNTGELFF
v_call: TRBV6-2/TRBV6-3; j_call: TRBJ2-1; cdr3_length: 17; cdr3_aa: CASSYTAGIRSNNEQFF